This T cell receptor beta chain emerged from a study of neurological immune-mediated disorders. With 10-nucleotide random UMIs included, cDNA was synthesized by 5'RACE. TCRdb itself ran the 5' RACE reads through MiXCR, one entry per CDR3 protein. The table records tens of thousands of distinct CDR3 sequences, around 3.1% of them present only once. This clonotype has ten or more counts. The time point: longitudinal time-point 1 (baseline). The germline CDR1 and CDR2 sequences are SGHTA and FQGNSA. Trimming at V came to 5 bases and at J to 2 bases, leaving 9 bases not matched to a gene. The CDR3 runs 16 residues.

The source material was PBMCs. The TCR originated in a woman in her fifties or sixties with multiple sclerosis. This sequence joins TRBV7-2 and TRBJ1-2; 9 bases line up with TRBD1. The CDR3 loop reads CASSHGGTGKNYGYTF. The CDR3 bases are TGTGCCAGCAGCCACGGGGGGACAGGGAAGAACTATGGCTACACCTTC.